Sequencing of this T cell receptor beta chain was carried out in a study of T cell responses to AZD1222 COVID-19 vaccine (dated by TCRdb to the early 2020s). Concerning the study at large: AZD1222 recipients with second doses at about 4 weeks or about 12 weeks were pooled, because spike-specific TCR depth and breadth did not differ between schedules. TCR sequencing covered some 250 trial participants: 207 given two doses of AZD1222 and 26 given two doses of MenACWY control vaccine. Trial participants were enrolled into age subgroups of 18-55, 56-69 and 70-plus years, which contained approximately 150, 28 and 58 TCR-sequenced participants, respectively.

As for this clone: The antigen it binds to is not known. No per-base quality is available; no much larger clone lies one base away.

Here is what the overall study found, with its caveats: After two AZD1222 doses, both the breadth and the depth of spike-specific TCRs were significantly higher than at day 0 and than in MenACWY recipients. Conclusions about previously exposed vaccinees were limited because only five to seven AZD1222 recipients were SARS-CoV-2 seropositive at baseline. The 56-69-year group was small, and its depth increase did not reach significance, likely because of low power. Epitopes outside the regions mutated in the B.1.351 and B.1.1.7 variants were reportedly recognized by nearly half of the unique spike-specific TCRs. Because no samples from the day 14 peak response were available, repertoires could be characterized only after the peak T cell response. CD4 TCRs associated with the vaccine covered the entire spike protein, and the dominant responses were in regions 160-218 and 743-854. Participants were mostly white British and included more females than males, and it was suggested by the authors that clonal diversity may have been underestimated.

The CDR3 regions of human TCRbeta chains were subjected to immunosequencing. The authors' analysis ran thus. Repertoire TCRs were matched against a reference library of SARS-CoV-2-specific TCRs generated with the MIRA antigen-specificity platform. Breadth was defined as the fraction of unique TCRs that were SARS-CoV-2-associated, and depth was defined as the fraction of total T cells that were SARS-CoV-2-associated. Each spike-specific TCR was assigned to its reactive spike region and to a CD4 or CD8 class using the MIRA data. Log10-transformed breadth and depth values were compared by one-way ANOVA with Sidak's multiple comparisons tests. Imported from immuneACCESS, the table was reduced by TCRdb to in-frame sequences with V and J called. These copies leave out some clones; in studies compared against another copy, an unresolved V gene accounts for under half, and the cause of the remainder is not known. V and J calls and clone size are copied from that table; D and trimming were computed from the DNA. Present in this sample are about 97,000 clones, roughly 86% of which were seen just once. 4% to 6% of the sample comes from the top ten.

Reading the label with the study, this specimen's time point is: baseline before first vaccination. Vaccinee samples were obtained from the UK trials COV001 and COV002, which included a single-blind randomized controlled phase 2/3 trial of AZD1222 (ChAdOx1 nCoV-19) in healthy adults. For TCRbeta chain sequencing, PBMC samples were collected from trial participants at day 0 and at day 28 after the second dose. According to the germline V gene (reference sequence), CDR1 reads SEHNR and CDR2 reads FQNEAQ. V gives up 2 bases and J gives up 1 base, and the segment between their germline ends measures 11 bases. Spanning cysteine to phenylalanine, the CDR3 consists of 15 amino acids. Only CDR3 DNA is held: 45 bases, read in frame from base 1.

The sequence joins TRBV7-9 to TRBJ1-2; too little of a D gene remains to name it. Sequencing was performed on peripheral blood, taken on day 0 of AZD1222 vaccination. The clonotype was recovered from an adult in good health. This receptor has the CDR3 CASSLPGRINYGYTF. The nucleotides are TGTGCCAGCAGCTTACCGGGTCGGATTAACTATGGCTACACCTTC.